The 26 T cell receptor beta chains listed next were all sequenced from one sample in a study of blood T cells in healthy people across ages. A second PCR of about 7 to 12 cycles used a sample-barcoded 5' primer and a J-beta primer mix. TCRdb called the 5' RACE reads again in MiXCR, with one record for every CDR3 protein. The table records about 540,000 distinct CDR3 sequences, under 30% of them present only once. These same data were also listed under a study on T cells of mothers and their children.

Sequenced input: blood. Receptors originate from a boy between 5 and 17 years old in good health.

V gene TRBV20-1 combines with J gene TRBJ2-4; D is unclear. Per the germline V gene, CDR1 is DFQATT and CDR2 is SNEGSKA (reference sequence). V shed 6 bases and J shed 3 bases, with 3 bases lying between them. This CDR3 has 10 residues. For the CDR3, the DNA is TGCAGTGCCGGCAAAAACATTCAGTACTTC. Its protein product is CSAGKNIQYF.

This clonotype was seen a single time. This likely comes from a read error, as the CDR3 has no conserved phenylalanine or tryptophan at its end. This chain uses TRBV20-1 with TRBJ2-5, with TRBD2 as a possible D gene (6 bases). The DNA end is a closer match to TRBJ2-7, so the J assignment may be wrong. Germline V lookup: CDR1 DFQATT, CDR2 SNEGSKA (reference sequence). The CDR3 is made up of 15 amino acids. The chain's CDR3 is CSASSGRVFFYEQYI. The CDR3 DNA reads as TGCAGTGCTAGTTCCGGGAGAGTATTCTTCTACGAGCAGTACATC.

The CDR3 DNA follows: TGCAGTGCCCCGGGACTAGCGGGGTTCTCCTACGAGCAGTACTTC. Protein: CSAPGLAGFSYEQYF. J is TRBJ2-7 and V is TRBV20-1, with 13 positions matching TRBD2. V lost 6 bases and J lost 0; bases outside the gene matches: 5. The CDR3 loop spans 15 amino acids. From germline, CDR1 is DFQATT and CDR2 SNEGSKA (reference sequence).

V is TRBV20-1 and J is TRBJ1-2; no clear D. The CDR3 contains 14 residues. V gave up 0 bases and J gave up 0 bases, with 8 bases separating them. CDR1 is DFQATT and CDR2 is SNEGSKA in the germline V gene (reference sequence). CDR3 region: CSAREGSANYGYTF. The CDR3 DNA reads TGCAGTGCTAGAGAGGGGTCAGCTAACTATGGCTACACCTTC.

This rearrangement joins TRBV3-1 to TRBJ1-3, with no clear D. This CDR3 has 15 amino acids. V lost 0 bases, J lost 0 bases, and 6 bases lay in between. Germline CDR1 LGHDT, CDR2 YNNKEL (reference sequence). The DNA of the CDR3 is TGTGCCAGCAGCCAAGATCAGCTCTCTGGAAACACCATATATTTT. Translation: CASSQDQLSGNTIYF.

The DNA of the CDR3 is TGTGCCAGCAGTTCCCGCGCCAGGGGGCTGGGAGGTGACACTGAAGCTTTCTTT. This translates into CASSSRARGLGGDTEAFF. The chain uses TRBV12-3 or TRBV12-4 and TRBJ1-1; 8 bases fit TRBD1. CDR3 size: 18 residues. V trimming: 4 bases; J trimming: 3 bases; junction bases outside the gene matches: 16.

This clonotype has a handful of counts. J is TRBJ2-7 and V is TRBV29-1; tentatively, D is TRBD1 (7 bases). The CDR3 runs to 13 residues. V dropped 4 bases and J dropped 6 bases, with 16 bases sitting between them. Germline V gene lookup returns CDR1 SQVTM and CDR2 ANQGSEA. The CDR3 DNA sequence: TGCAGCGTTGGACAGGGCCCCGGGGGCGAGCAGTACTTC. Its translation: CSVGQGPGGEQYF.

This clonotype was recorded at least ten times. The chain joins TRBV7-8 to TRBJ2-5, with D tentatively TRBD1 or TRBD2 (5 bases each). CDR3 size: 12 residues. V gave up 6 bases and J gave up 5 bases, with 10 bases separating them. CDR1 SGHVS and CDR2 FQNEAQ come from the germline V gene. The DNA for the CDR3 is TGTGCCAGCAGTTCCGAGGGGGAGACCCAGTACTTC. It yields the protein CASSSEGETQYF.

This clonotype was detected a few times. The J gene is TRBJ2-5, the V gene TRBV30, with 7 bases identical to TRBD2. The closer fit of TRBJ2-7 to the DNA end suggests the J call may be wrong. CDR1 is GTSNPN and CDR2 is SVGIG in the germline V gene (reference sequence). The CDR3 sequence is 16 residues long. This chain's CDR3 is CAWSVRAEGTTYEQYF. The CDR3 nucleotides are TGTGCCTGGAGTGTACGGGCGGAGGGGACTACCTACGAGCAGTACTTC.

Only a few counts were recorded for this clonotype. This chain connects TRBV20-1 to TRBJ2-5; D is possibly TRBD1 (5 bases). The J call may be incorrect, as the DNA end agrees better with TRBJ2-1. The CDR3 runs 13 residues. Germline V gene sequence: CDR1 DFQATT, CDR2 SNEGSKA (reference sequence). CDR3: CSARRAGRNEQFF. CDR3 nucleotides: TGCAGTGCTAGAAGGGCAGGGCGCAATGAGCAGTTCTTC.

V gene TRBV7-2 combines with J gene TRBJ1-2; 9 bases map to TRBD1. The CDR3 is 21 amino acids. J was trimmed by 0 bases and V by 0 bases; bases with no gene match: 17. CDR1 SGHTA and CDR2 FQGNSA come from the germline V gene. The CDR3 sequence: CASSLARIRQGVRFANYGYTF. The CDR3, as DNA: TGTGCCAGCAGCTTAGCGCGTATAAGACAGGGGGTTAGGTTCGCTAACTATGGCTACACCTTC.

This clonotype was seen only once. The chain couples TRBV4-2 to TRBJ2-5; D not resolved. The DNA end lines up better with TRBJ2-7; the J call may be wrong. Germline CDR1 and CDR2: LGHNA and YNFKEQ. The CDR3 sequence is 13 residues long. In DNA, the CDR3 is TGTGCCAGCAGCCAAGAAGGGCAGGTCGAGCAGTACTTC. It is translated as CASSQEGQVEQYF.

This clonotype appeared many times. The V gene is TRBV29-1, the J gene TRBJ1-2; 8 positions agree with TRBD1. Germline assignment: CDR1 SQVTM and CDR2 ANQGSEA. V shed 3 bases and J 3 bases; nucleotides not matched to a gene: 6. The CDR3 has 14 amino acids. The CDR3 DNA reads TGCAGCGTTGAGGCAGGGGGCTTGGACTATGGCTACACCTTC. Translating gives CSVEAGGLDYGYTF.

This clonotype was detected a few times. The chain has TRBV20-1 and TRBJ2-5; 8 bases match TRBD2. CDR3 length equals 14 residues. Germline trimming cut 3 bases from V and 5 bases from J; bases unmatched to any gene: 8. Germline V gives CDR1 DFQATT, CDR2 SNEGSKA (reference sequence). CDR3 nucleotide sequence: TGCAGTGCTAGGACGGGGGGGGCTGAGGAGACCCAGTACTTC. This encodes CSARTGGAEETQYF.

This clonotype has only a few counts. This may be a read error: a much more frequent sequence differs by one nucleotide. The chain carries TRBV7-2 and TRBJ2-5; D is uncertain. Gene TRBJ2-7 matches the end of the DNA better, so the J call may be wrong. The length of the CDR3 is 13 residues. From germline, CDR1 is SGHTA and CDR2 FQGNSA. The CDR3, as DNA: TGTGCCAGCAGCCCAGACTCCCCCTACGAGCAGTACTTC. It encodes CASSPDSPYEQYF.

The V gene is TRBV29-1, the J gene TRBJ1-2; 8 positions agree with TRBD1. Germline assignment: CDR1 SQVTM and CDR2 ANQGSEA. V lost 6 bases to trimming and J lost 4 bases; unmatched junction nucleotides: 10. The CDR3 runs 14 residues. Here the CDR3 reads CSVGPGTGAYGYTF. In nucleotides, the CDR3 is TGCAGCGTAGGTCCCGGGACAGGAGCCTATGGCTACACCTTC.

This clonotype was observed a handful of times. The junction and the germline gene differ at one end; a read error may be behind it. V is TRBV2 and J is TRBJ1-1; TRBD1 matches 9 bases. Germline V gene lookup returns CDR1 SNHLY and CDR2 FYNNEI. CDR3 size: 15 residues. CDR3 amino acids: CASSGDRASNTEASF. CDR3 nucleotides: TGTGCCAGCAGTGGGGACAGGGCTTCGAACACTGAAGCTTCCTTT.

The V call is TRBV4-3, the J call TRBJ2-5; D gene uncertain. V was pared by 0 bases and J by 3 bases, with 11 bases between. Germline CDR1 reads LGHNA; CDR2 reads YSLEER. The length of the CDR3 is 15 residues. The CDR3 loop reads CASSQEWGSEETQYF. As DNA, the CDR3 is TGCGCCAGCAGCCAAGAGTGGGGATCGGAAGAGACCCAGTACTTC.

The V call is TRBV24-1, the J call TRBJ2-2; 9 nucleotides match TRBD2. J gave up 2 bases and V 6 bases, and 12 bases lay outside the gene matches. The CDR3 has 18 amino acids. CDR1 is KGHDR, CDR2 SFDVKD, per germline. CDR3: CATSRAWASGANTGELFF. Here the CDR3 DNA reads TGTGCCACCAGTCGTGCCTGGGCTAGCGGGGCAAACACCGGGGAGCTGTTTTTT.

The chain links TRBV7-9 to TRBJ1-2; 12 nucleotides line up with TRBD1. In germline, CDR1 is SEHNR, CDR2 FQNEAQ (reference sequence). With V trimmed by 3 bases and J by 6 bases, 8 bases remained unmatched. The CDR3 is 16 residues long. CDR3 bases: TGTGCCAGCAGCTTCGTCCCGGGACAGGGGGCGGATGGCTACACCTTC. It yields the protein CASSFVPGQGADGYTF.

This clonotype was seen only a few times. The rearrangement links TRBV11-2 to TRBJ2-7; the match to TRBD2 covers 10 bases. With the DNA end fitting TRBJ2-5 better, the J assignment may be wrong. From germline, CDR1 is SGHAT and CDR2 FQNNGV. The CDR3 is made up of 16 amino acids. In DNA, the CDR3 is TGTGCCAGCAGCTTAGGTAGCGGGGGGACTCAAGAGACCCAGTACTTC. It specifies CASSLGSGGTQETQYF.

This chain joins TRBV6-2 or TRBV6-3 and TRBJ1-2, with a weak D call TRBD1 (6 bases). This CDR3 has 15 amino acids. V dropped 7 bases and J dropped 4 bases, with 19 bases sitting between them. Germline V CDR1 and CDR2: MNHEY, SVGEGT. The CDR3 here is CASKHRQALSYGYTF. The CDR3, as DNA: TGTGCCAGCAAACACAGACAGGCGCTATCCTATGGCTACACCTTC.

This clonotype came up a few times. The rearrangement uses TRBV12-3 or TRBV12-4 and TRBJ1-4; 10 bases fit TRBD1. The CDR3 extends over 16 amino acids. Germline trimming cut 7 bases from V and 8 bases from J; bases unmatched to any gene: 13. Here the CDR3 DNA reads TGTGCCAGCACCCAGCAGACAGGGGGCGATTGGGAAAAACTGTTTTTT. It is translated as CASTQQTGGDWEKLFF.

V gene TRBV6-2 or TRBV6-3 combines with J gene TRBJ2-2; 10 bases fit TRBD2. V shed 7 bases, J shed 3 bases, and the junction held 11 bases outside the gene matches. The CDR3 is made up of 17 amino acids. Germline V lookup: CDR1 MNHEY, CDR2 SVGEGT. The CDR3 DNA sequence: TGTGCCAGCATCCCGGAAGCGGGAGGGCCCCACACCGGGGAGCTGTTTTTT. Translated: CASIPEAGGPHTGELFF.

This chain connects TRBV28 to TRBJ2-5, with 8 bases identical to TRBD1. CDR3 length: 16 amino acids. CDR1 is MDHEN and CDR2 is SYDVKM in the germline V gene. V lost 2 bases to trimming and J lost 3 bases; unmatched junction nucleotides: 8. The CDR3 is CASSLGDGQGEETQYF. The CDR3 nucleotides are TGTGCCAGCAGTTTAGGCGATGGACAGGGTGAAGAGACCCAGTACTTC.

Only a few counts were recorded for this clonotype. The V call is TRBV29-1, the J call TRBJ2-3; D is unclear. Germline-derived CDR1 and CDR2 are SQVTM and ANQGSEA. The CDR3 runs 11 residues. V gave up 4 bases and J gave up 6 bases, with 8 bases separating them. The CDR3 bases are TGCAGCGTTGTGCGGCGTGATACGCAGTATTTT. Residues: CSVVRRDTQYF.